The sequence of this T cell receptor (beta chain) was determined in a study of CXCR3-negative and CXCR3-positive naive CD8 T cells. The authors made the TRB cDNA libraries by 5' RACE using UMI labels. TCRdb reanalyzed the 5' RACE reads, giving one entry per CDR3 protein sequence and no DNA. The sample's table shows some 41,000 distinct CDR3 sequences. Germline lookup yields CDR1 GTSNPN and CDR2 SVGIG (reference sequence). The length of the CDR3 is 21 residues. This chain joins TRBV30 and TRBJ2-1; no DNA is available, so the TRBD1 call from TCRdb remains unchecked. This TCR was recovered from a human donor in good health. Some clones in this sample may be carry-over from other donors' samples. The source material was naive CXCR3- CD8+ T cells from blood. Stated subset: CD45RO-CCR7+CD27+CD95- naive CD8+ T cells lacking CXCR3 (TNR3-). The CDR3 spells CAWKGSLWDRALGSSYNEQFF.